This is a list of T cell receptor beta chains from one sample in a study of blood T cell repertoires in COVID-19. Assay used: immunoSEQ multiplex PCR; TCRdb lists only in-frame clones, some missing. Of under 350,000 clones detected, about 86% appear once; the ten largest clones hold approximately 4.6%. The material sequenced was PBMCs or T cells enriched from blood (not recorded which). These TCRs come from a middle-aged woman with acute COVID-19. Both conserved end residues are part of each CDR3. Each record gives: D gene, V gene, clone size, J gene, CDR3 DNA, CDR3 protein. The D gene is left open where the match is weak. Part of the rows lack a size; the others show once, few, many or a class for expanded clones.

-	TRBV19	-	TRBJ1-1	TGTGCCAGTACTGTTCGGGAGGCCACTGAAGCTTTCTTT	CASTVREATEAFF
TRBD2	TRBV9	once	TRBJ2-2	TGTGCCAGCAGCGGGCGGACTAGCGGAGTTCAACAGAACACCGGGGAGCTGTTTTTT	CASSGRTSGVQQNTGELFF
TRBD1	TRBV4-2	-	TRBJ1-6	TGTGCCAGCAGCCGAACAGGGGGTGAGTTTAATTCACCCCTCCACTTT	CASSRTGGEFNSPLHF
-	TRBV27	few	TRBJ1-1	TGTGCCAGCAGTCCCCGTGGCAGGCTGAACACTGAAGCTTTCTTT	CASSPRGRLNTEAFF
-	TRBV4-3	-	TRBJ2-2	TGCGCCAGCAGCCAAGATTTGGGCAGAGCGAACACCGGGGAGCTGTTTTTT	CASSQDLGRANTGELFF
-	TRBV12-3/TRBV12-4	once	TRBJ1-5	TGTGCCAGCACCGGGGATAGCAATCAGCCCCAGCATTTT	CASTGDSNQPQHF
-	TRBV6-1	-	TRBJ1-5	TGTGCCAGCAGTGAACCTGGGAGTAGACAGCCCCAGCATTTT	CASSEPGSRQPQHF
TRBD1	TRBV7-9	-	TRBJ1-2	TGTGCCAGCAGCTCAGCTCCCGGGACAGGGGATGGCTACACCTTC	CASSSAPGTGDGYTF
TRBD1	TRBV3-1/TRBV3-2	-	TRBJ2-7	TGTGCCAGCAGCCCCGGGACAGGGAACAACGAGCAGTACTTC	CASSPGTGNNEQYF
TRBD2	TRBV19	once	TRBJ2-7	TGTGCCAGTAGTTCCAGGACTAGCGGGAGGGCCTGGGACGAGCAGTACTTC	CASSSRTSGRAWDEQYF
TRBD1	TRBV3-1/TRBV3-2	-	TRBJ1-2	TGTGCCAGCAGGCAAGTTGGACAGGGGGCGGCCTATACCTCCTATGGCTACACCTTC	CASRQVGQGAAYTSYGYTF
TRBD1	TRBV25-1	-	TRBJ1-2	TGTGCCAGCAAGCCACAGGGGTCCTCCTACACCTTC	CASKPQGSSYTF
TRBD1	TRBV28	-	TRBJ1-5	TGTGCCAGCAGCCTAGTGGACAGGGATAATCAGCCCCAGCATTTT	CASSLVDRDNQPQHF
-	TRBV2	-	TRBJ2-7	TGTGCCAGCAGCCTAAGCCCACCGGACAGCTCCTACGAGCAGTACTTC	CASSLSPPDSSYEQYF
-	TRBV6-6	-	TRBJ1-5	TGTGCCAGCAGTTATTCCGACAGGCGACCCCAACATTTT	CASSYSDRRPQHF
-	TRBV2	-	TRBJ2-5	TGTGCCAGCAGTGTCGGGAGAGAAGAGACCCAGTACTTC	CASSVGREETQYF
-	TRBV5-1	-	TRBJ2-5	TGCGCCAGCAGCTTGGGCGGTTCGGGTCAGGGGGAGACCCAGTACTTC	CASSLGGSGQGETQYF
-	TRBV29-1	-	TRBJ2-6	TGCAGCCACCCCTGGGGCGCGTTAGGGGCCAACGTCCTGACTTTC	CSHPWGALGANVLTF
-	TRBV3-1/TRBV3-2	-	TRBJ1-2	TGTGCCAGCAGCCCATTACGGGGTTACGCAGGGGACTATGGCTACACCTTC	CASSPLRGYAGDYGYTF
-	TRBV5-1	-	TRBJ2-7	TGCGCCAGCAGCCCGGAGGGACCCGTGGTCGGCAACGAGCAGTACTTC	CASSPEGPVVGNEQYF
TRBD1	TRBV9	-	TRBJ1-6	TGTGCCAGCAGCGCCAGACAGGGGGCGAGTTATAATTCACCCCTCCACTTT	CASSARQGASYNSPLHF
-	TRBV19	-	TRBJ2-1	TGTGCCAGTAGTCCTACTTTGAGCTCCTACAATGAGCAGTTCTTC	CASSPTLSSYNEQFF
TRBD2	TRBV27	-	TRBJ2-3	TGTGCCAGCAGTTTATCGGTAGCGGGGGGCACAGATACGCAGTATTTT	CASSLSVAGGTDTQYF
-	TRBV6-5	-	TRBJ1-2	TGTGCCAGCAGCCCAGGGCCTCTGGCTGGCTACACCTTC	CASSPGPLAGYTF
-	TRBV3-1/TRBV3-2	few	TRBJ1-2	TGTGCCAGCAGCCAAGCGGGTTCTTCTAACTATGGCTACACCTTC	CASSQAGSSNYGYTF
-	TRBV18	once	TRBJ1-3	TGTGCCAGCTCACCACTTGTACAGACCTACTCTGGAAACACCATATATTTT	CASSPLVQTYSGNTIYF
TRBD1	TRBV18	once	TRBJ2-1	TGTGCCAGCTCACCATACGGGACAGGGGAGAACAATGAGCAGTTCTTC	CASSPYGTGENNEQFF
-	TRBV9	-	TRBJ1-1	TGTGCCAGCAGCGTAGGAGGATACACTGAAGCTTTCTTT	CASSVGGYTEAFF
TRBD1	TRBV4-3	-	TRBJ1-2	TGCGCCAGCAGCCAAGGGCCTCCAGGGGGCGGCTATGGCTACACCTTC	CASSQGPPGGGYGYTF
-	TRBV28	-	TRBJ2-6	TGTGCCAGCAGACTAAGGGGTCCCCAGAGTCTCTCTGGGGCCAACGTCCTGACTTTC	CASRLRGPQSLSGANVLTF
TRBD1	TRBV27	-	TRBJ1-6	TGTGCCAGCAGTTTGACAGGGCACAATTCACCCCTCCACTTT	CASSLTGHNSPLHF